The clone carrying this T cell receptor beta chain was found a few times. Antigen: not known. This sample is part of a study of beta chain features in type 1 diabetes. Overall study results and limits: Within the patient group, naive, central memory and Treg TCRB repertoires appeared more similar to each other than within healthy donors. Moderately but significantly shorter TCRB CDR3s were found in Type 1 diabetes patients in all four CD4+ subsets. When cDNA is sequenced, cells with high TCR expression could be over-represented.

Isolated RNA was reverse transcribed in full, so expressed TCRB transcripts were sequenced. About 3.4 million reads on average were seen across naive, central memory and regulatory T cell samples. Libraries were prepared by immunoSEQ multiplex PCR; TCRdb keeps only in-frame clonotypes and omits some of them. The data hold 150,000 to 190,000 clones, with around 10% observed a single time. CDR3 size: 14 residues. V was trimmed by 4 bases and J by 1 base, leaving 10 bases between them. CDR1 is SGDLS and CDR2 is YYNGEE in the germline V gene. The clonotype originates from a man younger than 40 with type 1 diabetes. The sequencing sample was made of central memory CD4+ T cells from blood. The chain links TRBV9 to TRBJ2-3; D unclear. The DNA of the CDR3 is TGTGCCAGCAGCTATGTCCCCGGCACAGATACGCAGTATTTT. It yields the protein CASSYVPGTDTQYF.